A single sample gave rise to the 19 T cell receptor beta chains below, sequenced in a study of cytomegalovirus exposure and HLA in healthy donors. Use of 60 Vbeta and 13 Jbeta primers characterized the PCR. Sequencing used immunoSEQ multiplex PCR; TCRdb keeps in-frame clones, though not all of them. The sample has roughly 190,000 clones, roughly 72% seen once; the top ten hold approximately 2.2%. Sequenced sample: PBMCs. The receptors shown here come from a woman younger than 45 in good health and CMV-seropositive.

CDR3 sequence: CASSLKTGRTEAFF. The CDR3 DNA is TGTGCCAGCAGCCTTAAGACAGGGAGGACTGAAGCTTTCTTT. This chain uses TRBV9 with TRBJ1-1, with 7 bases aligning to TRBD1. Trimming at V came to 4 bases and at J to 5 bases, leaving 8 bases not matched to a gene. The CDR3 is made up of 14 amino acids. Germline V gene data show CDR1 as SGDLS and CDR2 as YYNGEE.

This clone was observed a single time. The V and J genes are TRBV9 and TRBJ1-1; TRBD1 is a possible D gene (6 bases). V was clipped by 3 bases and J by 12 bases, with 12 bases between them. The V gene's germline CDR1 is SGDLS and CDR2 YYNGEE. This CDR3 comprises 11 residues. The CDR3 loop is CASSATGPPFF. The CDR3, as DNA: TGTGCCAGCAGCGCAACAGGGCCGCCTTTCTTT.

The V call is TRBV5-6, the J call TRBJ2-5, with TRBD1 identical over 7 bases. From germline, CDR1 is SGHDT and CDR2 YYEEEE. The CDR3 is made up of 14 amino acids. V dropped 0 bases and J dropped 5; count of bases not matched to a gene: 4. The CDR3 region is CASSLDRGGETQYF. CDR3 DNA sequence: TGTGCCAGCAGCTTGGACAGGGGTGGGGAGACCCAGTACTTC.

The rearrangement joins TRBV7-2 to TRBJ2-7; 9 bases are shared with TRBD1. The CDR3 has 15 amino acids. Germline CDR1 and CDR2: SGHTA and FQGNSA. With V trimmed by 5 bases and J by 3 bases, 8 bases remained unmatched. DNA for the CDR3: TGTGCCAGCAGCCAGGTTCCGGGACAGGGCTACGAGCAGTACTTC. Residues: CASSQVPGQGYEQYF.

The chain is built from TRBV19 and TRBJ2-3, with 7 bases identical to TRBD2. The J segment lost 5 bases and the V segment lost 3 bases, leaving 11 bases of the junction unmatched. This CDR3 is 16 amino acids long. CDR1 is LNHDA and CDR2 is SQIVND in the germline V gene (reference sequence). The CDR3 DNA is TGTGCCAGTAGTATGAAACGGGGGAGGGTAATAGATACGCAGTATTTT. Residues: CASSMKRGRVIDTQYF.

The V gene is TRBV2, the J gene TRBJ2-2; the match to TRBD2 covers 9 bases. After removal of 4 bases from V and 6 bases from J, the junction contained 12 bases not matched to a gene. Germline lookup yields CDR1 SNHLY and CDR2 FYNNEI. CDR3 size: 17 residues. The CDR3 coding sequence is TGTGCCAGCAGTGCCTACTCTAGCGGGGTTTTGTCCGGGGAGCTGTTTTTT. It specifies CASSAYSSGVLSGELFF.

The V call is TRBV27, the J call TRBJ2-7, with 7 bases matching TRBD2. CDR3 length: 15 residues. Germline CDR1 is MNHEY and CDR2 is SMNVEV (reference sequence). Trimming at V came to 5 bases and at J to 1 base, leaving 8 bases not matched to a gene. The CDR3 is CASSKRGTLSYEQYF. CDR3 nucleotides: TGTGCCAGCAGTAAGCGGGGAACCTTATCCTACGAGCAGTACTTC.

This clone is a singleton in its sample. The genes are TRBV2 and TRBJ2-3; TRBD2 aligns across 13 bases. J was trimmed by 3 bases and V by 6 bases; bases with no gene match: 6. The CDR3 extends over 16 amino acids. Germline V gene data show CDR1 as SNHLY and CDR2 as FYNNEI. CDR3 sequence reads: CASSSGLAGDTDTQYF. CDR3 nucleotides: TGTGCCAGCAGCTCTGGACTAGCGGGAGATACAGATACGCAGTATTTT.

Regarding this clone: One end of the junction does not line up with germline, which may come from a read error. J is TRBJ1-1 and V is TRBV7-9, with 7 bases that match TRBD1. Germline V gene sequence: CDR1 SEHNR, CDR2 FQNEAQ (reference sequence). The CDR3 has 16 residues. CDR3 nucleotide sequence: TGTTCCAGCAGCCCCGAGGTTGGGGCAGGGGGCACTGAAGCTTTCTTT. This sequence encodes CSSSPEVGAGGTEAFF.

There are a few counts of this clone. The chain combines TRBV27 with TRBJ2-7; tentatively, D is TRBD1 (7 bases). The CDR3 is made up of 13 amino acids. Per germline, CDR1 MNHEY and CDR2 SMNVEV (reference sequence). V was trimmed by 7 bases and J by 2 bases, leaving 12 bases between them. The CDR3 here is CASTAGQTYEQYF. The CDR3 nucleotides are TGTGCCAGCACTGCGGGACAGACCTACGAGCAGTACTTC.

This chain joins TRBV7-2 and TRBJ2-3, with D perhaps matching TRBD1 (5 bases). The CDR3 length is 14 residues. V was cut by 3 bases and J by 4 bases, with 11 bases left in between. Per the germline V gene, CDR1 is SGHTA and CDR2 is FQGNSA. The CDR3, as DNA: TGTGCCAGCAGCTTCTTGCCAGGGCCAGATACGCAGTATTTT. The encoded protein is CASSFLPGPDTQYF.

This clone was seen a single time. J is TRBJ2-5 and V is TRBV27; 10 bases agree with TRBD1. The CDR3 contains 15 residues. Germline CDR1 and CDR2: MNHEY and SMNVEV (reference sequence). After removal of 4 bases from V and 5 bases from J, the junction contained 7 bases not matched to a gene. CDR3 protein: CASSSDRGREETQYF. The CDR3 region has the DNA TGTGCCAGCAGTTCCGACAGGGGGCGCGAGGAGACCCAGTACTTC.

This clone was counted only a few times. This chain joins TRBV5-1 and TRBJ1-1; a possible D gene is TRBD1 (6 bases). The ends were cut back, 0 bases at V and 3 bases at J, with 6 bases in the middle. The CDR3 sequence is 13 residues long. CDR1 and CDR2 from the germline V gene are SGHRS and YFSETQ. The CDR3 spells CASSLDRDTEAFF. CDR3 DNA sequence: TGCGCCAGCAGCTTGGACAGGGACACTGAAGCTTTCTTT.

The J gene is TRBJ1-1, the V gene TRBV30; D not resolved. Germline assignment: CDR1 GTSNPN and CDR2 SVGIG (reference sequence). The CDR3 contains 13 residues. V lost 4 bases and J 7 bases, leaving 16 bases between the germline ends. CDR3 in DNA: TGTGCCTGGAATCCGGGTAATCCCTTTGAAGCTTTCTTT. It yields the protein CAWNPGNPFEAFF.

V usage is TRBV6-5 and J usage is TRBJ2-2; a weak D match, TRBD2 (6 bases). The CDR3 has 14 amino acids. Germline CDR1 reads MNHEY; CDR2 reads SVGAGI. Trimming stripped 10 bases from V and 3 bases from J, with 15 bases between. The CDR3 DNA reads TGTGCCACGAGAGAGGGACTCGACACCGGGGAGCTGTTTTTT. Its translation is CATREGLDTGELFF.

This clone was seen a few times. The rearrangement uses TRBV6-4 and TRBJ1-5, with D possibly TRBD1 on 5 matching bases. In germline, CDR1 is MRHNA, CDR2 SNTAGT. V lost 4 bases, J lost 5 bases, and 12 bases lay in between. The CDR3 is 14 amino acids. CDR3 sequence reads: CASSAKWGDQPQHF. The CDR3 DNA reads TGTGCCAGCAGTGCCAAATGGGGGGATCAGCCCCAGCATTTT.

The chain recombines TRBV27 with TRBJ2-5; perhaps TRBD2 as D (6 bases). There are 16 residues in the CDR3. The germline V gene encodes CDR1 MNHEY and CDR2 SMNVEV (reference sequence). V was cut by 9 bases and J by 5 bases, with 25 bases left in between. The CDR3 spells CASRRDLTRGVETQYF. In DNA, the CDR3 is TGTGCCAGTCGGAGGGATCTGACTAGGGGAGTGGAGACCCAGTACTTC.

The chain employs TRBV4-1 and TRBJ2-5, with a tentative D call TRBD2 (6 bases). CDR3 length equals 16 residues. From germline, CDR1 is MGHRA and CDR2 YSYEKL. V was trimmed by 4 bases and J by 3 bases, leaving 18 bases between them. The CDR3 sequence: CASSPGVGGGEETQYF. CDR3 coding DNA: TGCGCCAGCAGCCCCGGGGTGGGTGGCGGGGAAGAGACCCAGTACTTC.

The V gene is TRBV29-1, the J gene TRBJ2-7, with 8 bases fitting TRBD1. Germline CDR1 is SQVTM and CDR2 is ANQGSEA. V lost 5 bases to trimming and J lost 2 bases; unmatched junction nucleotides: 11. The CDR3 loop spans 15 amino acids. The CDR3 DNA follows: TGCAGCGTTCCCAAAGGCCCGGACAGGGCCTACGAGCAGTACTTC. Protein sequence: CSVPKGPDRAYEQYF.